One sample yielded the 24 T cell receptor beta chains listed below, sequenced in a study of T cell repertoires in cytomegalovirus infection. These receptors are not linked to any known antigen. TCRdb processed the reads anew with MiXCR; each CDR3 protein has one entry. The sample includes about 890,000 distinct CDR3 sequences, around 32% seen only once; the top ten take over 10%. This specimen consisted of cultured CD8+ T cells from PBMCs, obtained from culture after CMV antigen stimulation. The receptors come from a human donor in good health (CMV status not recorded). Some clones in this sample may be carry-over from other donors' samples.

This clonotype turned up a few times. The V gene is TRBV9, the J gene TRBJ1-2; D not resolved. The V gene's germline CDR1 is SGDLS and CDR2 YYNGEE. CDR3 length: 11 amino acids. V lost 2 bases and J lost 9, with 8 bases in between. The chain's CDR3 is CASSVSRSYTF. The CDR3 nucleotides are TGTGCCAGCAGCGTGTCACGGAGCTACACCTTC.

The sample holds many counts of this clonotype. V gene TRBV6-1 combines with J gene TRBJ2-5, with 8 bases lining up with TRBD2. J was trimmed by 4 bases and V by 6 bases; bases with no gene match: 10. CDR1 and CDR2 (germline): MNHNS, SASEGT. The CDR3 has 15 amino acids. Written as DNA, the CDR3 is TGTGCCAGCAGCCCCGGGGGGGCCGGAGGAGAGACCCAGTACTTC. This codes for CASSPGGAGGETQYF.

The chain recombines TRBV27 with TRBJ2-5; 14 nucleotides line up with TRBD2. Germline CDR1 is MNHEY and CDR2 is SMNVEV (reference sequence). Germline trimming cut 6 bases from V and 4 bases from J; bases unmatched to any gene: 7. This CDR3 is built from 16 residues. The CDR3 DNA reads TGTGCCAGCAGATCCGTGGGACTAGCGGGGGTAGAGACCCAGTACTTC. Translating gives CASRSVGLAGVETQYF.

In nucleotides, the CDR3 is TGCAGTGCTAGCTCTACAATCTTGGGGGGAATGCGGACCTACGAGCAGTACTTC. This encodes CSASSTILGGMRTYEQYF. The chain has TRBV20-1 and TRBJ2-7; possibly TRBD2 for D (6 bases). Trimming took off 3 bases at V and 2 bases at J, with 26 bases between the two ends. The germline CDR1 and CDR2 sequences are DFQATT and SNEGSKA (reference sequence). CDR3 length equals 18 residues.

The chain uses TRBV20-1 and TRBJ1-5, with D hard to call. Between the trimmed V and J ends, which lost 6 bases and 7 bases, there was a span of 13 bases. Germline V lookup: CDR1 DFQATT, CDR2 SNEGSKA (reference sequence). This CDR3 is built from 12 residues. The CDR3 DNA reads TGCAGTGCAAGGACCGCAGAGCAGCCCCAGCATTTT. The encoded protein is CSARTAEQPQHF.

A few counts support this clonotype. The CDR3 is CASGLYYESPDRSVQPQHF. CDR3 nucleotide sequence: TGTGCTAGTGGTTTGTATTACGAAAGTCCGGACAGGTCGGTTCAGCCCCAGCATTTT. The rearrangement joins TRBV12-5 to TRBJ1-5; 7 positions match TRBD1. Trimming removed 2 bases from V and 6 bases from J; junction bases left unmatched: 19. Germline V gene data show CDR1 as LGHNT and CDR2 as FRNRAP. This CDR3 has 19 residues.

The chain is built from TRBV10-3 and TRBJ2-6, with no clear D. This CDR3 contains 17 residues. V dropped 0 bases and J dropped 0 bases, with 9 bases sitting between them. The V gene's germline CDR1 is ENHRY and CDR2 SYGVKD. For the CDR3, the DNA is TGTGCCATCAGTGAGTCGCGACGGAGCTCTGGGGCCAACGTCCTGACTTTC. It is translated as CAISESRRSSGANVLTF.

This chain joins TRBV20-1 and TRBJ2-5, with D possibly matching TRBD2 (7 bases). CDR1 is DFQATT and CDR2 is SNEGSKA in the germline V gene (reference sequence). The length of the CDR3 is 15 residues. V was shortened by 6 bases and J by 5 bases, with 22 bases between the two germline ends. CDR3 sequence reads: CSADGGAPRAETQYF. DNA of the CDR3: TGCAGTGCCGATGGGGGGGCACCCAGGGCGGAGACCCAGTACTTC.

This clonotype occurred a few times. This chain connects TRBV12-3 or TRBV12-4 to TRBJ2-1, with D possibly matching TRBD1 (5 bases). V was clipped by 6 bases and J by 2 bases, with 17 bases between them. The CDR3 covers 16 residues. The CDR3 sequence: CASSSETVTTYNEQFF. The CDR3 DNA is TGTGCCAGCAGCTCTGAGACAGTTACTACCTACAATGAGCAGTTCTTC.

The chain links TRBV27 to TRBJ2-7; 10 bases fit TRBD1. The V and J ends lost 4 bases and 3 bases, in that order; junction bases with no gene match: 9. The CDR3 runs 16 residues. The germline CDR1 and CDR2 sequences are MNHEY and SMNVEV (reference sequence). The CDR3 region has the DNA TGTGCCAGCAGTTCCCAACCCGGGACAGGGGTCTACGAGCAGTACGTC. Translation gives CASSSQPGTGVYEQYV.

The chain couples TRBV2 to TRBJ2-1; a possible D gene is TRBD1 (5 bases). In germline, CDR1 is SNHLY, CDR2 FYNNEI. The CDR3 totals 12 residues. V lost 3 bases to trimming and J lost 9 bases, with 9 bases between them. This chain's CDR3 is CASSDRGTEQFF. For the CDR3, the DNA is TGTGCCAGCAGTGATAGGGGTACTGAGCAGTTCTTC.

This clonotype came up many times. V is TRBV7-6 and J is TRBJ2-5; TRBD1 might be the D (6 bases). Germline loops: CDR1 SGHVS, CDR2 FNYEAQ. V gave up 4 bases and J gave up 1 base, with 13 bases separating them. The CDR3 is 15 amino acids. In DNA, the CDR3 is TGTGCCAGCAGCTACCTGGGGGCAGTCCAAGAGACCCAGTACTTC. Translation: CASSYLGAVQETQYF.

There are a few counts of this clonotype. CDR3 amino acids: CASSVARQGGYGYTF. CDR3 bases: TGTGCCAGCAGCGTAGCTCGACAGGGAGGGTATGGCTACACCTTC. This chain uses TRBV9 with TRBJ1-2; 7 bases are a match to TRBD1. The CDR3 has 15 amino acids. J was trimmed by 5 bases and V by 0 bases; bases with no gene match: 7. From germline, CDR1 is SGDLS and CDR2 YYNGEE. The entire variable domain, with the rest obtained from reference TRBV9 and TRBJ1-2, is as follows: DSGVTQTPKHLITATGQRVTLRCSPRSGDLSVYWYQQSLDQGLQFLIQYYNGEERAKGNILERFSAQQFPDLHSELNLSSLELGDSALYFCASSVARQGGYGYTFGSGTRLTVV.

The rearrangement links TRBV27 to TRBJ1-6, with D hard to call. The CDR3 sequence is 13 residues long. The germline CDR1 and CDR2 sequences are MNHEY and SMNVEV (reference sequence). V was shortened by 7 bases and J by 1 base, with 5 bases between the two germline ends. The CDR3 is CASTGSYNSPLHF. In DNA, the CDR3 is TGTGCCAGCACTGGGTCCTATAATTCACCCCTCCACTTT.

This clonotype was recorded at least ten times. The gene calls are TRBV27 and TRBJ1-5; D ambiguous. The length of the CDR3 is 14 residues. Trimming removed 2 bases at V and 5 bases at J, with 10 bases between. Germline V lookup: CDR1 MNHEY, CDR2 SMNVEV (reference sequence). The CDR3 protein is CASSLNGVYQPQHF. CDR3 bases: TGTGCCAGCAGTTTAAACGGGGTTTATCAGCCCCAGCATTTT.

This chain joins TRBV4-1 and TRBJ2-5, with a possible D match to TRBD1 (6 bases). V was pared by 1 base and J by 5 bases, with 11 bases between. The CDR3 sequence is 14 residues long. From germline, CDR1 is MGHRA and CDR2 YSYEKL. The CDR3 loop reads CASSQAQGMETQYF. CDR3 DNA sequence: TGCGCCAGCAGCCAAGCTCAGGGGATGGAGACCCAGTACTTC.

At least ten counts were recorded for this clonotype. The CDR3 region is CASSSGTNSPLHF. The CDR3 DNA reads TGTGCCAGCAGTTCCGGGACAAATTCACCCCTCCACTTT. V gene TRBV7-9 combines with J gene TRBJ1-6; perhaps TRBD1 as D (6 bases). The V end lost 6 bases, the J end lost 7 bases, and 10 bases lay between the germline ends. Germline-derived CDR1 and CDR2 are SEHNR and FQNEAQ (reference sequence). The CDR3 is 13 residues long.

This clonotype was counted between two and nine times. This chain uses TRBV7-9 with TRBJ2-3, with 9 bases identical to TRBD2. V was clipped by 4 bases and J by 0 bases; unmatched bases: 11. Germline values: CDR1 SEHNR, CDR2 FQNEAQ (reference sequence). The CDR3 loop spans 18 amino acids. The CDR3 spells CASSSTNPLAGSTDTQYF. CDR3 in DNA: TGTGCCAGCAGCTCGACCAACCCTCTAGCGGGGAGCACAGATACGCAGTATTTT.

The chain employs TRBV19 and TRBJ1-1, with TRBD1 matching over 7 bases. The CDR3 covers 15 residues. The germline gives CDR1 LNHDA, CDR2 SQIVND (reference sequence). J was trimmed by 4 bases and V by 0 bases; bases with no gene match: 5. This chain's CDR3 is CASSIDPGGRTEAFF. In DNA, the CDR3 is TGTGCCAGTAGTATAGATCCAGGGGGACGCACTGAAGCTTTCTTT.

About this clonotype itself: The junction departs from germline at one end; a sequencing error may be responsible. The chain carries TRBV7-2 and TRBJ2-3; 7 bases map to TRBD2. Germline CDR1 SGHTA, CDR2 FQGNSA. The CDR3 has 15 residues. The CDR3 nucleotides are TGTGCCAACAGCGCCCACAGCGGGGATTCAGATACGCAGTATTTT. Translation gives CANSAHSGDSDTQYF.

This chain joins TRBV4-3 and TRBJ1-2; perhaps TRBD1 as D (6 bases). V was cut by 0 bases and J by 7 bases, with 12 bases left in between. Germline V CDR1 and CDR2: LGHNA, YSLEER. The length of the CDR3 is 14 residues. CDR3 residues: CASSQDIRGIGYTF. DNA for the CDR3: TGCGCCAGCAGCCAAGATATAAGGGGGATTGGCTACACCTTC.

The CDR3 sequence: CASSETGTLNSPLHF. In nucleotides, the CDR3 is TGTGCCAGCAGTGAGACCGGGACGCTGAATTCACCCCTCCACTTT. The genes are TRBV6-2 or TRBV6-3 and TRBJ1-6; D might be TRBD1 (5 bases). The CDR3 totals 15 residues. V lost 5 bases and J lost 7, with 15 bases in between. The V gene's germline CDR1 is MNHEY and CDR2 SVGEGT.

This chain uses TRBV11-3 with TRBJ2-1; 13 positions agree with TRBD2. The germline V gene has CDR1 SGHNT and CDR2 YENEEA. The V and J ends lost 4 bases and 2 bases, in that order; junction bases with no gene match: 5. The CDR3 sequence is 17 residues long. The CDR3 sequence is CASSSGLAGAPYNEQFF. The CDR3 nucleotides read TGTGCCAGCAGCTCCGGACTAGCGGGGGCCCCCTACAATGAGCAGTTCTTC.

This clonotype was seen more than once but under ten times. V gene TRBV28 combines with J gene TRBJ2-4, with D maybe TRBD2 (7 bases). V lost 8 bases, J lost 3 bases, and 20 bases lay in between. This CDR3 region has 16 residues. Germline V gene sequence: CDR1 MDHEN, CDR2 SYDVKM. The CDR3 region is CASVQRGGADKNIQYF. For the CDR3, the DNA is TGTGCCAGCGTCCAAAGAGGGGGGGCAGACAAAAACATTCAGTACTTC.